A single count supports the clone carrying this T cell receptor beta chain. This sample was taken from a study of CD8 T cells in Susac syndrome. The multiple sclerosis controls were treatment-naive patients affected by stable or active relapsing-remitting disease. Through negative isolation, CD4+ and CD8+ T cells were obtained, while TEMRA cells were enriched using FACS. An amount of RNA that ranged from about 0.45 to 1 ug was reverse transcribed with random hexamers. MiXCR was run by TCRdb on the immunoSEQ multiplex PCR reads, yielding one entry per CDR3 protein. Of more than 200,000 distinct CDR3 sequences listed, 93% are singletons. The sequenced sample consisted of CD4+ T cells from PBMCs. The TCR originated in a human donor with multiple sclerosis.

The CDR3 is CASSTGDYEQYV. In DNA form, the CDR3 reads TGTGCCAGCAGTACGGGGGATTACGAGCAGTACGTC. This sequence joins TRBV5-6 and TRBJ2-7; the D gene is possibly TRBD2 (6 bases). The length of the CDR3 is 12 residues. Germline V lookup: CDR1 SGHDT, CDR2 YYEEEE. V shed 5 bases and J shed 4 bases, with 10 bases lying between them.